The 15 T cell receptor beta chains presented below share a single source sample, sequenced in a study of shared clonotypes between healthy human individuals (dated by TCRdb to 2018 to 2021). Library preparation used the immunoSEQ multiplex PCR assay. The source is immuneACCESS, and TCRdb retained only in-frame sequences with V and J called. Part of the clones is not carried over; for the studies checked, unresolved V genes explain less than half of this, and the remainder is unexplained. The sample table holds hundreds of thousands of clones, of which around three quarters were seen once. Of the sample, roughly 1.9% falls within the top ten clones. The sequenced sample consisted of memory CD4+ T cells sorted from blood. The label giving this sample's cell subset or site can be read as: CD45RA-negative fraction. The receptors here all came from a woman aged 25-40 years in good health.

The DNA of the CDR3 is TGTGCCAGCAGTGAACTTGGGGAGACCCAGTACTTC. It encodes CASSELGETQYF. The chain has TRBV2 and TRBJ2-5; D remains ambiguous. This CDR3 spans 12 amino acids. Trimming stripped 2 bases from V and 5 bases from J, with 6 bases between. CDR1 and CDR2 (germline): SNHLY, FYNNEI.

The chain carries TRBV11-1 and TRBJ2-7; D remains unclear. Germline V gene sequence: CDR1 SGHAT, CDR2 FQDESV (reference sequence). The V and J ends lost 1 base and 0 bases respectively, with 7 bases between them. This CDR3 region has 14 residues. The CDR3 reads CASSLDSNSYEQYF. The CDR3 DNA sequence: TGTGCCAGCAGCTTAGACTCCAACTCCTACGAGCAGTACTTC.

The V gene is TRBV7-8, the J gene TRBJ2-5, with TRBD2 matching over 10 bases. CDR3 size: 17 residues. The germline V gene has CDR1 SGHVS and CDR2 FQNEAQ. V gave up 5 bases and J gave up 4 bases; unmatched junction bases: 13. The chain's CDR3 is CASSRGTSAFVLETQYF. CDR3 sequence (DNA): TGTGCCAGCAGCCGAGGGACTAGCGCTTTTGTATTAGAGACCCAGTACTTC.

At least ten counts were recorded for this clone. The sample holds other DNA sequences that translate to the same CDR3. The chain links TRBV10-1 to TRBJ1-1, with D perhaps matching TRBD1 (6 bases). V lost 6 bases, J lost 3 bases, and 11 bases lay in between. Per the germline V gene, CDR1 is WNHNN and CDR2 is SYGVQD (reference sequence). The CDR3 sequence is 13 residues long. The CDR3 reads CASRPNRDTEAFF. In DNA form, the CDR3 reads TGCGCCAGCAGACCAAACAGGGACACTGAAGCTTTCTTT.

The V gene is TRBV27, the J gene TRBJ1-3; D is unclear. This CDR3 is built from 14 residues. With 2 bases removed from V and 9 bases from J, the gap between germline ends came to 14 bases. Germline V CDR1 and CDR2: MNHEY, SMNVEV (reference sequence). Written as DNA, the CDR3 is TGTGCCAGCAGTTTAGTAAGAGGATGGTCCACCATATATTTT. Amino acids: CASSLVRGWSTIYF.

This chain joins TRBV4-1 and TRBJ2-5; D ambiguous. CDR3 length: 15 amino acids. The V and J ends lost 4 bases and 1 base respectively, with 13 bases between them. The germline V gene has CDR1 MGHRA and CDR2 YSYEKL. The CDR3 DNA follows: TGCGCCAGCAGCCCCCACGGGCTTGCCCAAGAGACCCAGTACTTC. This encodes CASSPHGLAQETQYF.

The chain employs TRBV5-1 and TRBJ1-2; unclear D gene. The CDR3 has 15 amino acids. Germline V gene sequence: CDR1 SGHRS, CDR2 YFSETQ. Trimming stripped 0 bases from V and 0 bases from J, with 9 bases between. Written as DNA, the CDR3 is TGCGCCAGCAGCTTGGCGCTGGATTCTAACTATGGCTACACCTTC. As protein: CASSLALDSNYGYTF.

V gene TRBV5-1 combines with J gene TRBJ2-5; 7 positions agree with TRBD2. The CDR3 is 16 residues long. Per germline, CDR1 SGHRS and CDR2 YFSETQ. V lost 0 bases to trimming and J lost 5 bases; unmatched junction nucleotides: 10. CDR3 amino acids: CASSLEGLGGSETQYF. In DNA form, the CDR3 reads TGCGCCAGCAGCTTGGAGGGGCTTGGCGGGAGCGAGACCCAGTACTTC.

The rearrangement joins TRBV29-1 to TRBJ2-7, with 10 bases lining up with TRBD1. V lost 6 bases and J lost 4; bases outside the gene matches: 6. The CDR3 covers 13 residues. The germline V gene encodes CDR1 SQVTM and CDR2 ANQGSEA. DNA for the CDR3: TGCAGCGTACAGGACAGGGGGGGTTACGAGCAGTACTTC. Amino acid sequence: CSVQDRGGYEQYF.

This chain uses TRBV5-1 with TRBJ2-5; D perhaps matches TRBD1 (6 bases). From germline, CDR1 is SGHRS and CDR2 YFSETQ. V was pared by 4 bases and J by 5 bases, with 12 bases between. CDR3 length equals 13 residues. The CDR3 is CASSPDSPETQYF. The DNA for the CDR3 is TGCGCCAGCAGCCCGGACAGTCCGGAGACCCAGTACTTC.

The chain has TRBV29-1 and TRBJ2-7; TRBD2 might be the D (6 bases). Germline assignment: CDR1 SQVTM and CDR2 ANQGSEA. V shed 7 bases and J shed 0 bases, with 16 bases lying between them. The CDR3 runs to 14 residues. CDR3 residues: CSAGEDGSSYEQYF. The CDR3 region has the DNA TGCAGCGCCGGGGAGGACGGAAGCTCCTACGAGCAGTACTTC.

This clone was seen only a few times. The rearrangement uses TRBV15 and TRBJ1-5; tentative D call: TRBD1 (6 bases). From germline, CDR1 is LNHNV and CDR2 YYDKDF (reference sequence). The CDR3 runs 16 residues. The germline V and J ends were trimmed by 0 bases and 6 bases, with 15 bases remaining between them. CDR3: CATSREGITGIQPQHF. In nucleotides, the CDR3 is TGTGCCACCAGCAGAGAGGGGATAACAGGGATTCAGCCCCAGCATTTT.

The chain couples TRBV19 to TRBJ2-5, with D unresolved. The CDR3 loop spans 13 amino acids. Germline V lookup: CDR1 LNHDA, CDR2 SQIVND (reference sequence). V was shortened by 9 bases and J by 3 bases, with 14 bases between the two germline ends. The CDR3 nucleotides read TGTGCCAGCAGGCCAGGATTCGAAGAGACCCAGTACTTC. Its protein is CASRPGFEETQYF.

The gene calls are TRBV19 and TRBJ1-2; a weak D match, TRBD1 (6 bases). Germline V gives CDR1 LNHDA, CDR2 SQIVND (reference sequence). The CDR3 runs to 16 residues. V was cut by 7 bases and J by 3 bases, with 21 bases left in between. Written as DNA, the CDR3 is TGTGCCAGTAATAGTGGCGGACAGCTAAAAGACTATGGCTACACCTTC. Translated: CASNSGGQLKDYGYTF.

The chain uses TRBV25-1 and TRBJ2-2; D remains ambiguous. The CDR3 extends over 13 amino acids. CDR1 is MGHDK, CDR2 SYGVNS, per germline. The V end was cut by 6 bases, the J end by 8 bases, with 13 bases between. CDR3 nucleotide sequence: TGTGCCAGCAGACTGACCCGTGCGGGGGAGCTGTTTTTT. Translating gives CASRLTRAGELFF. Complete variable domain (other parts from reference TRBV25-1 and TRBJ2-2): EADIYQTPRYLVIGTGKKITLECSQTMGHDKMYWYQQDPGMELHLIHYSYGVNSTEKGDLSSESTVSRIRTEHFPLTLESARPSHTSQYLCASRLTRAGELFFGEGSRLTVL.